A single sample is the source of the 7 T cell receptor beta chains below, sequenced in a study of blood T cell repertoires in COVID-19. The table came from immunoSEQ multiplex PCR; TCRdb's copy has only in-frame clones and leaves some out. The data contain over 130,000 clones, approximately 80% of them singletons. Material for sequencing was peripheral blood. These receptors all stem from a woman of 80 years or more with active or convalescent COVID-19.

This rearrangement joins TRBV18 to TRBJ1-2; D is ambiguous. V lost 2 bases and J lost 8, with 12 bases in between. The germline CDR1 and CDR2 sequences are KGHSH and LQKENI. This CDR3 is 13 amino acids long. The CDR3, as DNA: TGTGCCAGCTCACCAGACATCCTTGGGGGCTACACCTTC. Its translation: CASSPDILGGYTF. The entire variable domain, with the rest obtained from reference TRBV18 and TRBJ1-2, is as follows: NAGVMQNPRHLVRRRGQEARLRCSPMKGHSHVYWYRQLPEEGLKFMVYLQKENIIDESGMPKERFSAEFPKEGPSILRIQQVVRGDSAAYFCASSPDILGGYTFGSGTRLTVV.

The DNA of the CDR3 is TGCAGCGTTGTTAAAGTGGGAGTAGGAGAAAAACTGTTTTTT. Protein sequence: CSVVKVGVGEKLFF. This chain uses TRBV29-1 with TRBJ1-4, with D unclear. V was cut by 4 bases and J by 8 bases, with 17 bases left in between. The CDR3 spans 14 residues. Germline-derived CDR1 and CDR2 are SQVTM and ANQGSEA.

The chain is built from TRBV28 and TRBJ1-2; a possible D gene is TRBD1 (6 bases). This CDR3 has 14 amino acids. Germline assignment: CDR1 MDHEN and CDR2 SYDVKM. V lost 5 bases and J lost 7, with 17 bases in between. The CDR3, as DNA: TGTGCCAGCAGTAACACAGGGCTAGTCTCTGGCTACACCTTC. This encodes CASSNTGLVSGYTF.

The V gene is TRBV16, the J gene TRBJ2-7; D perhaps matches TRBD2 (5 bases). The CDR3 has 13 amino acids. V lost 0 bases and J lost 6, with 9 bases in between. In germline, CDR1 is KGHSY, CDR2 FQNENV. The CDR3, as DNA: TGTGCCAGCAGCCAATCGACCCGGGGCGAGCAGTACTTC. This gives the protein CASSQSTRGEQYF.

The genes are TRBV6-5 and TRBJ1-2; TRBD1 matches at 7 bases. V lost 0 bases to trimming and J lost 8 bases; unmatched junction nucleotides: 6. CDR1 MNHEY and CDR2 SVGAGI come from the germline V gene. The CDR3 loop spans 14 amino acids. Written as DNA, the CDR3 is TGTGCCAGCAGTTACTCGAAGGGGGCAGGGGGCTACACCTTC. It encodes CASSYSKGAGGYTF.

This clone occurred once. V is TRBV5-1 and J is TRBJ1-3, with D tentatively TRBD1 (6 bases). The CDR3 covers 14 residues. Per germline, CDR1 SGHRS and CDR2 YFSETQ. V lost 5 bases to trimming and J lost 1 base, with 10 bases between them. The DNA of the CDR3 is TGCGCCAGCAGAAAAGACAGGTCTGGAAACACCATATATTTT. Encoded protein: CASRKDRSGNTIYF.

The rearrangement links TRBV2 to TRBJ2-5, with TRBD2 matching 10 bases. Germline CDR1 SNHLY, CDR2 FYNNEI. V lost 4 bases and J lost 2; bases outside the gene matches: 7. The CDR3 loop spans 16 amino acids. The CDR3 DNA is TGTGCCAGCAGTGTGGAGAAGCGGGGGGGGCAAGAGACCCAGTACTTC. Translated, it gives CASSVEKRGGQETQYF.